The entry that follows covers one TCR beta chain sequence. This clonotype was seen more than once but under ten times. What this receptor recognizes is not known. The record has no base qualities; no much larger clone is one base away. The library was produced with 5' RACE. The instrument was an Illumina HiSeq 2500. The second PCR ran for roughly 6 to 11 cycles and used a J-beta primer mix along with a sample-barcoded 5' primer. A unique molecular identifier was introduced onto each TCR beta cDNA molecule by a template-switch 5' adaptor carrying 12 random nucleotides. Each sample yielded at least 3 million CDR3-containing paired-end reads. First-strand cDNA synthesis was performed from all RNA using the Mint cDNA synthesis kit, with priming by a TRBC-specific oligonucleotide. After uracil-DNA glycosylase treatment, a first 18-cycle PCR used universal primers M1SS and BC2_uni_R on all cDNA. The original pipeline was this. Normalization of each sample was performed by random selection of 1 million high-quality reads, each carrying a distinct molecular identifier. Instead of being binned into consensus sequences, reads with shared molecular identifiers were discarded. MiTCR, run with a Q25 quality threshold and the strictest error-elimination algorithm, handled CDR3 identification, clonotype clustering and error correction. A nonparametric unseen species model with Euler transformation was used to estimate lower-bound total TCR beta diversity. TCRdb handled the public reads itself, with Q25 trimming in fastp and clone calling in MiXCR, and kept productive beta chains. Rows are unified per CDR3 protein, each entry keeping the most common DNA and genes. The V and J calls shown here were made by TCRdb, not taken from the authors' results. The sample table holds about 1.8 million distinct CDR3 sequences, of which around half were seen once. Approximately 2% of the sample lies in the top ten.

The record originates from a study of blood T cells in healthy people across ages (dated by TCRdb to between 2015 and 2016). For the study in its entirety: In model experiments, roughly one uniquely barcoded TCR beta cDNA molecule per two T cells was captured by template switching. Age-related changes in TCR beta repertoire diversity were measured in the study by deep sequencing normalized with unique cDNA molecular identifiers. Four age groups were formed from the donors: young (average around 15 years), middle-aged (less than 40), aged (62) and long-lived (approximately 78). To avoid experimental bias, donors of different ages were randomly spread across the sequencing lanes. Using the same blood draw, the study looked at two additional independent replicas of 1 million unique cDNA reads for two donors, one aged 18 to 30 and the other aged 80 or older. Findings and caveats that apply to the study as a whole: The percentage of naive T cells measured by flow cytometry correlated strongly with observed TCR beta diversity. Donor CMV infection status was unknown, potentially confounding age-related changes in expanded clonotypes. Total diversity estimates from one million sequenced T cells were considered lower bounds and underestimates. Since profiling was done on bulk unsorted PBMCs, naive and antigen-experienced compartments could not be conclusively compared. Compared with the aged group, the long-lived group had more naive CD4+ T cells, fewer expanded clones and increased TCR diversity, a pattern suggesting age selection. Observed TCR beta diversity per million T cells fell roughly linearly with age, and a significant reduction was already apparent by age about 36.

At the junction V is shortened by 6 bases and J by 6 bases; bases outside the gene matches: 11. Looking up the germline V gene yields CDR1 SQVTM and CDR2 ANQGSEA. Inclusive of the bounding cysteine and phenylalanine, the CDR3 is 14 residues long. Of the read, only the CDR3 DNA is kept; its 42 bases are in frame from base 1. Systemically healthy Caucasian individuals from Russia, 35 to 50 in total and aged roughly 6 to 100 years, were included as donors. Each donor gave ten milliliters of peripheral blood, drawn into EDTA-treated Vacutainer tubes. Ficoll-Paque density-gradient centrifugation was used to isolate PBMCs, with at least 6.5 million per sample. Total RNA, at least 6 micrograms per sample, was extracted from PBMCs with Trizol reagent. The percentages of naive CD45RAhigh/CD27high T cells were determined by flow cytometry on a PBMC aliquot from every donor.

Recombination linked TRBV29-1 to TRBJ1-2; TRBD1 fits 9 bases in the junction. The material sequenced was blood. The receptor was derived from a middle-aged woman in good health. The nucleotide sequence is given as TGCAGCGTCGTGGGGGACAGGGAAAGGAATGGCTACACCTTC. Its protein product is CSVVGDRERNGYTF.